Listed below are T cell receptor beta chains from one sample, sequenced in a study of blood T cells in healthy people across ages. Each CDR3 protein is one row after TCRdb ran MiXCR on the 5' RACE reads. The profile covers some 370,000 distinct CDR3 sequences, with approximately 51% appearing a single time and roughly 51% taken by the ten largest. Material: blood. The receptors originated from a man aged 55 to 70 in good health. Each CDR3 is given with its conserved first and last residue.

j_gene: TRBJ2-7; v_gene: TRBV7-2; CDR3aa: CASSLEISYEQYF
j_gene: TRBJ2-1; v_gene: TRBV20-1; CDR3aa: CSASLLPTYNEQFF
j_gene: .; v_gene: TRBV12-3/TRBV12-4; CDR3aa: CASTQSKKYEQYF
j_gene: TRBJ2-1; v_gene: TRBV28; CDR3aa: CASSFERNEQFF
j_gene: TRBJ2-1; v_gene: TRBV12-5; CDR3aa: CASASRTGTGNYNEQFF
j_gene: TRBJ2-7; v_gene: TRBV6-5; CDR3aa: CATLGGLAYEQYF
j_gene: TRBJ2-1; v_gene: TRBV20-1; CDR3aa: CSARSQRGTYGNEQFF
j_gene: TRBJ2-6; v_gene: TRBV5-5; CDR3aa: CASDRAGANVLTF
j_gene: TRBJ1-4; v_gene: TRBV29-1; CDR3aa: CSVVTVGKLFF
j_gene: TRBJ2-7; v_gene: TRBV4-2; CDR3aa: CASSPEALADSYEQYF
j_gene: TRBJ1-2; v_gene: TRBV29-1; CDR3aa: CSVLRWADGYTF
j_gene: TRBJ2-3; v_gene: TRBV6-1; CDR3aa: CATTEVPQYF
j_gene: TRBJ2-1; v_gene: TRBV6-5; CDR3aa: CASRAGEGLYNEQFF
j_gene: TRBJ2-3; v_gene: TRBV7-8; CDR3aa: CASNPPVGRSTQYF
j_gene: TRBJ2-7; v_gene: TRBV29-1; CDR3aa: CSVEDPGGRPAQYF
j_gene: TRBJ2-5; v_gene: TRBV12-3/TRBV12-4; CDR3aa: CASSLSGTQYF
j_gene: TRBJ2-3; v_gene: TRBV5-1; CDR3aa: CASSKGQSADTQYF
j_gene: TRBJ2-4; v_gene: TRBV7-2; CDR3aa: CASSGPDREVENIQYF
j_gene: TRBJ2-4; v_gene: TRBV28; CDR3aa: CASSSEGGAKNIQYF
j_gene: TRBJ1-5; v_gene: TRBV20-1; CDR3aa: CSARRRGANQPQHF
j_gene: TRBJ2-3; v_gene: TRBV6-5; CDR3aa: CASNSGQGHTDTQYF
j_gene: TRBJ2-1; v_gene: TRBV5-1; CDR3aa: CASSLAPTGTNEQFF
j_gene: TRBJ2-1; v_gene: TRBV7-2; CDR3aa: CAGTETGYNEQFF
j_gene: TRBJ2-7; v_gene: TRBV20-1; CDR3aa: CSAPGGSPYEQYF
j_gene: TRBJ2-7; v_gene: TRBV21-1; CDR3aa: CASSGGNSSYEQYF
j_gene: TRBJ2-7; v_gene: TRBV6-5; CDR3aa: CASSYSGSVSYEQYF
j_gene: TRBJ2-7; v_gene: TRBV28; CDR3aa: CASSLRTSGRFEQYF
j_gene: TRBJ2-3; v_gene: TRBV6-2/TRBV6-3; CDR3aa: CASSTGSVYTDTQYF
j_gene: TRBJ2-3; v_gene: TRBV29-1; CDR3aa: CSVEDPGDTQYF
j_gene: TRBJ2-7; v_gene: TRBV20-1; CDR3aa: CSARGTSGLLGEQYF
j_gene: .; v_gene: TRBV27; CDR3aa: CANMRTGFPDEQYF